The sequence of this T cell receptor (beta chain) was determined in a study of yellow fever vaccine responses in identical twins. TCRdb reanalysed the RT-PCR reads using MiXCR and keeps one entry per CDR3 protein. The top ten clones hold about 0.65% of a sample with approximately 13,000 distinct CDR3 sequences, about four fifths of them seen once. Germline V gene lookup returns CDR1 SNHLY and CDR2 FYNNEI. There are 13 residues in the CDR3. V was cut by 4 bases and J by 2 bases, with 8 bases left in between. This TCR derives from a woman aged 18-29 years who received the yellow fever vaccine. The sequences come from T cells from blood (PBMCs), unsorted or a sorted subset (not recorded which), collected before or after yellow fever vaccination (not recorded which). The chain couples TRBV2 to TRBJ1-2; D gene uncertain. Here the CDR3 DNA reads TGTGCCAGCAGTGCCAGCCTAAACTATGGCTACACCTTC. Translation gives CASSASLNYGYTF.